The TCR beta chain under discussion was sequenced for a study of CD8+CD57+ T cells in acquired aplastic anemia. Whole-study context: The mean DNA yield obtained from sorted CD4+ and CD8+ cells came to 3 to 3.5 ug.

Using genomic DNA as the template, TCR beta VDJ and CDR3 profiling was carried out. TCRdb re-analysed the reads in MiXCR, keeping a single row per CDR3 protein. The sample yields around 150,000 distinct CDR3 sequences, roughly two fifths seen once. Trimming at V came to 6 bases and at J to 3 bases, leaving 6 bases not matched to a gene. Germline V gene data show CDR1 as ENHRY and CDR2 as SYGVKD. The CDR3 contains 15 residues. The V gene is TRBV10-3, the J gene TRBJ2-1; 9 bases are shared with TRBD1. The sequenced sample was sorted CD4+, CD8+, or CD8+CD57+ T cells (not recorded which) from PBMCs. This receptor was identified in a human donor in good health, serving as a control. The chain's CDR3 is CAISPTGGNYNEQFF. The CDR3 nucleotides read TGTGCCATCAGCCCGACAGGGGGAAACTACAATGAGCAGTTCTTC.